This T cell receptor (beta chain) was captured in a study of identical twins. This clonotype was found a few times. The CDR3 consists of 14 residues. Trimming stripped 5 bases from V and 3 bases from J, with 17 bases between. Germline values: CDR1 DFQATT, CDR2 SNEGSKA (reference sequence). A universal primer site came from template switching; cDNA carried unique molecular identifiers. TCRdb processed the 5' RACE reads anew with MiXCR; each CDR3 protein has one entry. This sample has roughly 480,000 distinct CDR3 sequences, with 20% to 25% found just once. In addition, the sample was reused for a study of T cells expressing NK-cell markers. That paper adds: Each of six donors carried dominant NKG2C+ clonotypes accounting for roughly 1.0-7.0% of CD8+ T cells.

This receptor was taken from a young woman in good health. The chain carries TRBV20-1 and TRBJ2-7, with D maybe TRBD2 (5 bases). Specimen: CD4+ T cells sorted from blood. For the CDR3, the DNA is TGCAGTGCTGTCCCCCCGGAGGAGAACTACGAGCAGTACTTC. This gives the protein CSAVPPEENYEQYF.